Listed below are T cell receptor beta chains from one sample, sequenced in a study of regulatory T cells in long-lasting Graves disease. TCRdb called the multiplex PCR reads again in MiXCR, with one record for every CDR3 protein. This table has a few hundred thousand distinct CDR3 sequences, 15% to 20% appearing once. This sample also belongs to another study, concerning T cells in Graves' hyperthyroidism and ophthalmopathy.

The sample here was peripheral blood mononuclear cells (PBMCs), taken at new diagnosis, from a patient treated with antithyroid drugs. The source of these receptors is a man between 35 and 55 years old with Graves disease. The CDR3 runs from the conserved cysteine through the conserved F or W. Each record gives: CDR3 DNA, CDR3 protein, J gene, V gene, D gene, clone size. A D gene is named only where the DNA matches it firmly. Clone sizes are given selectively: once, few, many, or a class where the clone is expanded.

CDR3 DNA: TGTGCCAGCAGTTTCGAGGACACTTACGATACGCAGTATTTT
CDR3 protein: CASSFEDTYDTQYF
J gene: TRBJ2-3
V gene: TRBV6-5
D gene: NA
clone size: many

CDR3 DNA: TGTGCCAGCAGCCAGCCCTACGAGCAGTACTTC
CDR3 protein: CASSQPYEQYF
J gene: TRBJ2-7
V gene: TRBV6-1
D gene: NA
clone size: NA

CDR3 DNA: TGCGCCAGCAGCTTGGTCCCTAGCCAATTCCAAGAGACCCAGTACTTC
CDR3 protein: CASSLVPSQFQETQYF
J gene: TRBJ2-5
V gene: TRBV5-1
D gene: NA
clone size: few

CDR3 DNA: TGTGCCATCAAGGGGGGGGATGAAAAACTGTTTTTT
CDR3 protein: CAIKGGDEKLFF
J gene: TRBJ1-4
V gene: TRBV10-3
D gene: NA
clone size: few

CDR3 DNA: TGCGCCAGCAGCTCCACATCTCGGGGACGGTTTGGCTACACCTTC
CDR3 protein: CASSSTSRGRFGYTF
J gene: TRBJ1-2
V gene: TRBV5-1
D gene: NA
clone size: NA

CDR3 DNA: TGCGCCAGCAGCCTTACAGGGGGCGCTTTATCAGATACGCAGTATTTT
CDR3 protein: CASSLTGGALSDTQYF
J gene: TRBJ2-3
V gene: TRBV5-1
D gene: TRBD1
clone size: few

CDR3 DNA: TGTGCCAGCAGTTTTCGGCAGGGGGCGGAGACCCAGTACTTC
CDR3 protein: CASSFRQGAETQYF
J gene: TRBJ2-5
V gene: TRBV27
D gene: TRBD1
clone size: NA

CDR3 DNA: TGTGCCAGCAGTCGGATAGCGTCAAATGAAAAACTGTTTTTT
CDR3 protein: CASSRIASNEKLFF
J gene: TRBJ1-4
V gene: TRBV6-1
D gene: NA
clone size: many

CDR3 DNA: TGTGCCAGCAGCTTAGACAGGGGAGAAGGCGAGCAGTACTTC
CDR3 protein: CASSLDRGEGEQYF
J gene: TRBJ2-7
V gene: TRBV11-2
D gene: NA
clone size: NA

CDR3 DNA: TGTGCCTGGAGTGTAGAGGGCAGGAATTCACCCCTCCACTTT
CDR3 protein: CAWSVEGRNSPLHF
J gene: TRBJ1-6
V gene: TRBV30
D gene: NA
clone size: once

CDR3 DNA: TGTGCCAGCAGTTTAACCCAGGCTGAAGCTTTCTTT
CDR3 protein: CASSLTQAEAFF
J gene: TRBJ1-1
V gene: TRBV28
D gene: NA
clone size: many

CDR3 DNA: TGTGCCAGTAAAAGGCAGGGGGACGCCGGGGAGCTGTTTTTT
CDR3 protein: CASKRQGDAGELFF
J gene: TRBJ2-2
V gene: TRBV19
D gene: TRBD1
clone size: many

CDR3 DNA: TGCGCCAGCAGCAATCCGGGACCCACCTACGAGCAGTACTTC
CDR3 protein: CASSNPGPTYEQYF
J gene: TRBJ2-7
V gene: TRBV5-1
D gene: NA
clone size: many

CDR3 DNA: TGTGCCAGCAAAGGGACGGCCCACAATGAGCAGTTCTTC
CDR3 protein: CASKGTAHNEQFF
J gene: TRBJ2-1
V gene: TRBV28
D gene: NA
clone size: many

CDR3 DNA: TGTGCCAGCAGCCCGAATGCTAGAAAACTGTTTTTT
CDR3 protein: CASSPNARKLFF
J gene: TRBJ1-4
V gene: TRBV3-1
D gene: NA
clone size: many

CDR3 DNA: TGTGCCAGCAGGACTCCCAACCGCTACGAGCAGTACTTC
CDR3 protein: CASRTPNRYEQYF
J gene: TRBJ2-7
V gene: TRBV2
D gene: NA
clone size: many

CDR3 DNA: TGTGCCAGCAGCCAAGTGTGGGACAGACCACAAGAGACCCAGTACTTC
CDR3 protein: CASSQVWDRPQETQYF
J gene: TRBJ2-5
V gene: TRBV3-1
D gene: TRBD1
clone size: many

CDR3 DNA: TGTGCCAGCAGCTTGGCCAGGGGCCACACTGAAGCTTTCTTT
CDR3 protein: CASSLARGHTEAFF
J gene: TRBJ1-1
V gene: TRBV5-8
D gene: NA
clone size: once

CDR3 DNA: TGCGCCAGCAGCAGTCCGGCAGGGACGAACACTGAAGCTTTCTTT
CDR3 protein: CASSSPAGTNTEAFF
J gene: TRBJ1-1
V gene: TRBV5-1
D gene: NA
clone size: many

CDR3 DNA: TGCAGCGTTCCGCGCGGTTCTAGCACAGATACGCAGTATTTT
CDR3 protein: CSVPRGSSTDTQYF
J gene: TRBJ2-3
V gene: TRBV29-1
D gene: NA
clone size: few

CDR3 DNA: TGTGCCAGCAGCGGATATTTAGATACGCAGTATTTT
CDR3 protein: CASSGYLDTQYF
J gene: TRBJ2-3
V gene: TRBV5-6
D gene: NA
clone size: NA

CDR3 DNA: TGTGCCAGCAGTTACTACCCCGGCGGCGGCACTGAAGCTTTCTTT
CDR3 protein: CASSYYPGGGTEAFF
J gene: TRBJ1-1
V gene: TRBV6-9
D gene: NA
clone size: NA

CDR3 DNA: TGTGCCAGCAGCAAAACGGGTGACGCAGAGACCCAGTACTTC
CDR3 protein: CASSKTGDAETQYF
J gene: TRBJ2-5
V gene: TRBV2
D gene: NA
clone size: few

CDR3 DNA: TGCGCCAGCAGCCAAGCCGGCAGGGGAGGGAATGAGCAGTTCTTC
CDR3 protein: CASSQAGRGGNEQFF
J gene: TRBJ2-1
V gene: TRBV4-1
D gene: NA
clone size: NA

CDR3 DNA: TGTGCCAGCAGCTCCGGACTAGCCGAACTCCCACAGTTCTTC
CDR3 protein: CASSSGLAELPQFF
J gene: TRBJ2-1
V gene: TRBV11-2
D gene: TRBD2
clone size: many

CDR3 DNA: TGTGCCAGCAGTTCTGGGACGGAACAAGAGACCCAGTACTTC
CDR3 protein: CASSSGTEQETQYF
J gene: TRBJ2-5
V gene: TRBV6-2/TRBV6-3
D gene: NA
clone size: medium-sized

CDR3 DNA: TGCGCCAGCAGCCCCAGGACAGCTAGCACAGATACGCAGTATTTT
CDR3 protein: CASSPRTASTDTQYF
J gene: TRBJ2-3
V gene: TRBV5-1
D gene: NA
clone size: many

CDR3 DNA: TGTGCCAGTAGTATCGGACAGAGATACACTGAAGCTTTCTTT
CDR3 protein: CASSIGQRYTEAFF
J gene: TRBJ1-1
V gene: TRBV19
D gene: NA
clone size: NA

CDR3 DNA: TGCAGTGCCCCCCGGGGGGGGCGTTCCTCCTACGAGCAGTACTTC
CDR3 protein: CSAPRGGRSSYEQYF
J gene: TRBJ2-7
V gene: TRBV20-1
D gene: TRBD2
clone size: NA

CDR3 DNA: TGCAGTGCTAGGGGGACAGGGATGGAGACCCAGTACTTC
CDR3 protein: CSARGTGMETQYF
J gene: TRBJ2-5
V gene: TRBV20-1
D gene: TRBD1
clone size: many

CDR3 DNA: TGTGCCTGGAATAGCGCAGGGTACAATGAGCAGTTCTTC
CDR3 protein: CAWNSAGYNEQFF
J gene: TRBJ2-1
V gene: TRBV30
D gene: NA
clone size: many

CDR3 DNA: TGTGCCAGCAGTTTACACGACAGGGCGGCCCAGTACTTC
CDR3 protein: CASSLHDRAAQYF
J gene: TRBJ2-5
V gene: TRBV27
D gene: TRBD1
clone size: few

CDR3 DNA: TGTGCCAGCAGCGCAAACAATCAGCCCCAGCATTTT
CDR3 protein: CASSANNQPQHF
J gene: TRBJ1-5
V gene: TRBV7-2
D gene: NA
clone size: few

CDR3 DNA: TGTGCCAGCAGTGCGTCGCTGGTCAGATACGAGCAGTACTTC
CDR3 protein: CASSASLVRYEQYF
J gene: TRBJ2-7
V gene: TRBV28
D gene: NA
clone size: many

CDR3 DNA: TGTGCCAGCAGCTCCACCGCTATAGCGGGGGCAAACGGGGAGCTGTTTTTT
CDR3 protein: CASSSTAIAGANGELFF
J gene: TRBJ2-2
V gene: TRBV7-3
D gene: TRBD2
clone size: NA

CDR3 DNA: TGTGCCAGCAGTGAAGGGATAGGCGTGAGTGAAAAACTGTTTTTT
CDR3 protein: CASSEGIGVSEKLFF
J gene: TRBJ1-4
V gene: TRBV6-1
D gene: NA
clone size: NA

CDR3 DNA: TGTGCCAGCAGCCAAGATGGCGGGGAGGCAGGAAACACCATATATTTT
CDR3 protein: CASSQDGGEAGNTIYF
J gene: TRBJ1-3
V gene: TRBV4-2
D gene: NA
clone size: once

CDR3 DNA: TGCAGCGTTGGGGGACAGTTGGGCAATCAGCCCCAGCATTTT
CDR3 protein: CSVGGQLGNQPQHF
J gene: TRBJ1-5
V gene: TRBV29-1
D gene: TRBD1
clone size: many

CDR3 DNA: TGTGCCAGCGAGGACAGTGGATACTCTGGAAACACCATATATTTT
CDR3 protein: CASEDSGYSGNTIYF
J gene: TRBJ1-3
V gene: TRBV2
D gene: NA
clone size: NA

CDR3 DNA: TGTGCCAGCAGCCAACCCTTTAGGCAGACCGGGGCTTTCTTT
CDR3 protein: CASSQPFRQTGAFF
J gene: TRBJ1-1
V gene: TRBV7-9
D gene: NA
clone size: many

CDR3 DNA: TGTGCCAGCAGAATACCGGGACCCAACACTGAAGCTTTCTTT
CDR3 protein: CASRIPGPNTEAFF
J gene: TRBJ1-1
V gene: TRBV6-2/TRBV6-3
D gene: NA
clone size: many

CDR3 DNA: TGTGCCAGCAGCGTCGGGACAGGGTTTATCACCGGGGAGCTGTTTTTT
CDR3 protein: CASSVGTGFITGELFF
J gene: TRBJ2-2
V gene: TRBV9
D gene: TRBD1
clone size: NA

CDR3 DNA: TGTGCCAGCAGTTTTATGGGGAATCAGCCCCAGCATTTT
CDR3 protein: CASSFMGNQPQHF
J gene: TRBJ1-5
V gene: TRBV27
D gene: NA
clone size: many

CDR3 DNA: TGTGCCAGCAGTGAATATGAGGGGCGGTATTCACCCCTCCACTTT
CDR3 protein: CASSEYEGRYSPLHF
J gene: TRBJ1-6
V gene: TRBV6-1
D gene: NA
clone size: NA

CDR3 DNA: TGTGCCAGCAGCTTACCGCGGGGGGGCGCTTACGAGCAGTACTTC
CDR3 protein: CASSLPRGGAYEQYF
J gene: TRBJ2-7
V gene: TRBV7-2
D gene: TRBD2
clone size: few

CDR3 DNA: TGTGCCAGCAGTTTATTCCCTCGGGAGGATGGCTACACCTTC
CDR3 protein: CASSLFPREDGYTF
J gene: TRBJ1-2
V gene: TRBV2
D gene: NA
clone size: few

CDR3 DNA: TGTGCCAGTAGTATTCCGGGCCGAGAGACCCAGTACTTC
CDR3 protein: CASSIPGRETQYF
J gene: TRBJ2-5
V gene: TRBV19
D gene: NA
clone size: NA

CDR3 DNA: TGTGCCAGCAGTCCAGGTGGGGGAACTTACACAGATACGCAGTATTTT
CDR3 protein: CASSPGGGTYTDTQYF
J gene: TRBJ2-3
V gene: TRBV6-2/TRBV6-3
D gene: NA
clone size: NA

CDR3 DNA: TGCAGTGCTAGAGCCCCGAAACACGGAACAGATACGCAGTATTTT
CDR3 protein: CSARAPKHGTDTQYF
J gene: TRBJ2-3
V gene: TRBV20-1
D gene: NA
clone size: many